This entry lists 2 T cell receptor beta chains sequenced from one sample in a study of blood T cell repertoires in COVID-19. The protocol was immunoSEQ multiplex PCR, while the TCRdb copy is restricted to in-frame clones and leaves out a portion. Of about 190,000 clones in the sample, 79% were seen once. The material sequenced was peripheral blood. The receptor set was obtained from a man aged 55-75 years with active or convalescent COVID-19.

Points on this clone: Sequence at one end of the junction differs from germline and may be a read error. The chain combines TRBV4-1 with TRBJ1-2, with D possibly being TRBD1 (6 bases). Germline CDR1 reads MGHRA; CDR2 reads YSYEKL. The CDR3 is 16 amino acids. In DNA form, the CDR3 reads TGCGCCCGCAGCCATCCGGGGGGGGGCTCTAGCTATGGCTACACCTTC. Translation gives CARSHPGGGSSYGYTF.

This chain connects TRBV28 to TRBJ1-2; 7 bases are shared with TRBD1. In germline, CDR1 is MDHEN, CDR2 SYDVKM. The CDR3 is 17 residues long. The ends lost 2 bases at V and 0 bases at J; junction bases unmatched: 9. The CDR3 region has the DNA TGTGCCAGCAGTTTAGGTCTGGGGGACAGTTCTAACTATGGCTACACCTTC. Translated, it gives CASSLGLGDSSNYGYTF.